The present T cell receptor (beta chain) was sequenced within a study of cytomegalovirus exposure and HLA in healthy donors. 60 Vbeta and 13 Jbeta primers were used in PCR. Method: immunoSEQ multiplex PCR; TCRdb's copy keeps in-frame clones and lacks some. The data show 110,000 or so clones, with around 74% seen just once and 1% to 1.5% held by the top ten. The germline gives CDR1 MNHEY, CDR2 SMNVEV (reference sequence). Losses at the gene ends were 5 bases for V and 3 bases for J; bases not matched to a gene: 1. The CDR3 covers 14 residues. The receptor was isolated from a man between 40 and 49 years old in good health and CMV-seronegative. Sequencing input: PBMCs. This chain links TRBV27 with TRBJ2-6; 7 bases are a match to TRBD2. The CDR3 reads CASSGGVGANVLTF. The DNA of the CDR3 is TGTGCCAGCAGTGGGGGGGTTGGGGCCAACGTCCTGACTTTC. Full variable domain (missing parts from reference TRBV27 and TRBJ2-6): EAQVTQNPRYLITVTGKKLTVTCSQNMNHEYMSWYRQDPGLGLRQIYYSMNVEVTDKGDVPEGYKVSRKEKRNFPLILESPSPNQTSLYFCASSGGVGANVLTFGAGSRLTVL.